Reported below is one T cell receptor beta chain. Its target is not known. CDR3 length: 16 amino acids. This entry is derived from a study of T cells in localized non-small cell lung cancer. Study-wide findings and caveats: Higher adjacent-lung clonality was associated with shorter survival. Adjacent uninvolved lung had the highest clonality, suggesting focused antigen responses. Median detection of top 100 tumor clones in adjacent lung was around 57 clones.

The data were produced by immunoSEQ multiplex PCR, yet TCRdb's version contains in-frame clones alone and is incomplete. The table lists around 25,000 clones, around nine tenths of them singletons. The sample was peripheral blood, taken before any cancer treatment. The TCR originated in a man aged 40-75 years with stage I squamous cell lung carcinoma. The chain uses TRBV21-1 and TRBJ2-3; whether TRBD1, the table's D call, matches the DNA was not checked. TRBV21-1 is marked as a pseudogene. This CDR3 reads CASTPRTARIPDTQYF. Written as DNA, the CDR3 is TGTGCCAGCACTCCTCGGACAGCCCGAATCCCAGATACGCAGTATTTT.